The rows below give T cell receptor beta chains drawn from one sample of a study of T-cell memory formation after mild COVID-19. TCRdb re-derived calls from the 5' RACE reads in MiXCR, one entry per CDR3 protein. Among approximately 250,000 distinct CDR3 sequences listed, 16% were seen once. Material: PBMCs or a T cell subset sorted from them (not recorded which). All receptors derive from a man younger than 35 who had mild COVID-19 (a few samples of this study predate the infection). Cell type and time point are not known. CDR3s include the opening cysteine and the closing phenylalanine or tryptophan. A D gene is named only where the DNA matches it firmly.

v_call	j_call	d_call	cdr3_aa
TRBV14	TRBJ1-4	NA	CASSQVGVKRRGEKLFF
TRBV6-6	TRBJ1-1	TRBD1	CASIRQGGRTEAFF
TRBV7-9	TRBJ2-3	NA	CASSSDGPVAQYF
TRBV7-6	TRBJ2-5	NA	CASSFQVGETQYF
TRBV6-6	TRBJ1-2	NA	CASKNGGNYGYTF
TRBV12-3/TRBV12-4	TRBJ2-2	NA	CASFLAAPGELFF
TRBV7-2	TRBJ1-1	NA	CASSRVGGGRVSAFF
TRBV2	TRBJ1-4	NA	CASRSRGKLFF
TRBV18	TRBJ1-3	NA	CASSPPGRSGNTIYF
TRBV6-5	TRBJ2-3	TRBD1	CASKTGAATDTQYF
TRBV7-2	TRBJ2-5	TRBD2	CASSSSGGLGETQYF
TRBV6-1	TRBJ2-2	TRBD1	CASSEPETGVRGELFF
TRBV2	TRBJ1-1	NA	CASRIPTGYTEAFF
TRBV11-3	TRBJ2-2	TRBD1	CASSLLYGQGVTGELFF
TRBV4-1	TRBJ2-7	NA	CASSRQVFYEQYF
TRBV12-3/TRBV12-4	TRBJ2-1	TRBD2	CASSGRVSSYNEQFF
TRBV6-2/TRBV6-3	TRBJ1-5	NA	CASSYAFNQPQHF
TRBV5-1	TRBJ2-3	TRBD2	CASSLSSGGPDTQYF
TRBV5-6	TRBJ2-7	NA	CASSPLVADYEQYF
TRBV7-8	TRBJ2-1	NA	CASSLGQASYNEQFF